Following are 13 T cell receptor beta chains from one sample sequenced in a study of identical twins. One entry per CDR3 protein, called by TCRdb with MiXCR from the 5' RACE reads. The data show under 1 million distinct CDR3 sequences, about 12% seen once. Another study also made use of these data, one on yellow fever vaccine responses in identical twins.

Sequencing used PBMCs. The receptors were sampled from a woman in her late teens or twenties in good health.

A few counts support this clonotype. J is TRBJ1-4 and V is TRBV5-1, with 7 bases lining up with TRBD1. Trimming removed 4 bases from V and 4 bases from J; junction bases left unmatched: 13. CDR1 is SGHRS and CDR2 is YFSETQ in the germline V gene. There are 17 residues in the CDR3. CDR3 sequence reads: CASSTRQGGWDNEKLFF. The CDR3 nucleotides read TGCGCCAGCAGCACCAGACAGGGAGGTTGGGATAATGAAAAACTGTTTTTT.

There are many counts of this clonotype. The chain uses TRBV12-3 or TRBV12-4 and TRBJ2-7; 7 bases align to TRBD1. The CDR3 consists of 14 residues. V shed 5 bases and J 0 bases; nucleotides not matched to a gene: 4. The CDR3 nucleotides are TGTGCCAGCAGTGAGACAGGGAGCTCCTACGAGCAGTACTTC. Amino acids: CASSETGSSYEQYF.

This chain links TRBV11-3 with TRBJ2-5; 10 bases map to TRBD1. The CDR3 spans 15 residues. Losses at the gene ends were 5 bases for V and 5 bases for J; bases not matched to a gene: 8. Germline CDR1 and CDR2: SGHNT and YENEEA. The CDR3 DNA reads as TGTGCCAGCAGCGCCGGGACAGGGGTGTTTGAGACCCAGTACTTC. Protein sequence: CASSAGTGVFETQYF.

This clonotype has just a few counts. This chain joins TRBV5-5 and TRBJ1-5; TRBD1 is a possible D gene (5 bases). The CDR3 is 14 amino acids. Per the germline V gene, CDR1 is SGHKS and CDR2 is YYEKEE (reference sequence). Trimming took off 3 bases at V and 1 base at J, with 8 bases between the two ends. CDR3 in DNA: TGTGCCAGCAGCTACGACAGAAGCAATCAGCCCCAGCATTTT. Translating it yields CASSYDRSNQPQHF.

The CDR3 DNA follows: TGTGCCAGCAGTACTGGCGGCAGGGGTACCTACGAGCAGTACTTC. It yields the protein CASSTGGRGTYEQYF. This chain connects TRBV12-3 or TRBV12-4 to TRBJ2-7; maybe TRBD1 (6 bases). CDR3 size: 15 residues. Trimming cost V 5 bases and J 2 bases, with 16 bases left between them.

This rearrangement joins TRBV12-3 or TRBV12-4 to TRBJ2-5; a weak D match, TRBD2 (6 bases). V was shortened by 4 bases and J by 2 bases, with 14 bases between the two germline ends. The length of the CDR3 is 15 residues. The CDR3 DNA reads TGTGCCAGCAGTTACCCCGGGGGTCAACAAGAGACCCAGTACTTC. Residues: CASSYPGGQQETQYF.

The V call is TRBV5-5, the J call TRBJ2-5; TRBD1 matches 8 bases. The junction had 13 bases not matched to a gene; V was cut back by 4 bases and J by 5 bases. CDR1 and CDR2 (germline): SGHKS, YYEKEE (reference sequence). The CDR3 runs to 16 residues. The CDR3 DNA is TGTGCCAGCAGCGCCTGGTGGGACAGGCGGACCGAGACCCAGTACTTC. It encodes CASSAWWDRRTETQYF.

The chain recombines TRBV11-2 with TRBJ2-5, with D uncertain. This CDR3 has 14 amino acids. The V and J ends lost 1 base and 4 bases respectively, with 10 bases between them. Germline assignment: CDR1 SGHAT and CDR2 FQNNGV. The chain's CDR3 is CASSLGVSPETQYF. DNA of the CDR3: TGTGCCAGCAGCTTAGGAGTTAGCCCAGAGACCCAGTACTTC.

The CDR3 spells CASSLSTHGTDTQYF. The CDR3 bases are TGTGCCAGCAGCCTTAGCACGCATGGCACAGATACGCAGTATTTT. The rearrangement links TRBV7-2 to TRBJ2-3; D uncertain. The germline V and J ends were trimmed by 5 bases and 1 base, with 13 bases remaining between them. Per germline, CDR1 SGHTA and CDR2 FQGNSA. The CDR3 sequence is 15 residues long. Full variable domain (remainder filled in from reference TRBV7-2 and TRBJ2-3): GAGVSQSPSNKVTEKGKDVELRCDPISGHTALYWYRQSLGQGLEFLIYFQGNSAPDKSGLPSDRFSAERTGGSVSTLTIQRTQQEDSAVYLCASSLSTHGTDTQYFGPGTRLTVL.

This clonotype has ten or more counts. The chain's CDR3 is CASTESGRARGEQFF. The CDR3 coding sequence is TGTGCCAGCACCGAGAGCGGGAGGGCCCGGGGTGAGCAGTTCTTC. The V and J genes are TRBV25-1 and TRBJ2-1; 10 bases align to TRBD2. CDR1 MGHDK and CDR2 SYGVNS come from the germline V gene. After removal of 7 bases from V and 9 bases from J, the junction contained 12 bases not matched to a gene. The CDR3 totals 15 residues.

The genes are TRBV20-1 and TRBJ2-7; TRBD2 matches 9 bases. Trimming removed 5 bases from V and 0 bases from J; junction bases left unmatched: 5. Germline CDR1 DFQATT, CDR2 SNEGSKA (reference sequence). The CDR3 covers 14 residues. The chain's CDR3 is CSAPTSGSSYEQYF. The DNA of the CDR3 is TGCAGTGCTCCGACTAGCGGTAGCTCCTACGAGCAGTACTTC.

This clonotype was seen repeatedly, ten times or more. This sequence joins TRBV3-1 and TRBJ1-3; D is undetermined. CDR3 length: 14 amino acids. Per the germline V gene, CDR1 is LGHDT and CDR2 is YNNKEL (reference sequence). Between the trimmed V and J ends, which lost 2 bases and 8 bases, there was a span of 13 bases. The CDR3 sequence: CASSQSGSLDTIYF. As DNA, the CDR3 is TGTGCCAGCAGCCAATCTGGGAGTTTGGACACCATATATTTT.

The rearrangement uses TRBV13 and TRBJ2-1; TRBD2 is a possible D gene (5 bases). This CDR3 has 14 residues. CDR1 is PRHDT and CDR2 is FYEKMQ in the germline V gene (reference sequence). Deletions cut 6 bases from V and 5 bases from J, with 14 bases between. The CDR3 is CASSSPVRDNEQFF. DNA of the CDR3: TGTGCCAGCAGTTCCCCCGTGAGGGACAATGAGCAGTTCTTC.